A single sample is the source of the 8 T cell receptor beta chains below, sequenced in a study of T cell changes during pregnancy in multiple sclerosis. The data were produced by immunoSEQ multiplex PCR, yet TCRdb's version contains in-frame clones alone and is incomplete. Among roughly 86,000 clones listed, 80% to 95% were seen once. The sample in question was peripheral blood, obtained in the first trimester of pregnancy. These receptor sequences come from a female donor with multiple sclerosis, enrolled in a pregnancy study.

Note on this clone: The same CDR3 can be traced to other DNA sequences in this sample. The chain combines TRBV28 with TRBJ2-5, with a possible D match to TRBD2 (5 bases). The germline V gene has CDR1 MDHEN and CDR2 SYDVKM. The CDR3 has 13 amino acids. V was pared by 1 base and J by 5 bases, with 8 bases between. The CDR3, as DNA: TGTGCCAGCAGTTTATCTGGCGGGGAGACCCAGTACTTC. It codes for CASSLSGGETQYF.

The V call is TRBV28, the J call TRBJ2-7; perhaps TRBD2 as D (6 bases). CDR1 and CDR2 from the germline V gene are MDHEN and SYDVKM. V was pared by 6 bases and J by 1 base, with 7 bases between. The CDR3 loop spans 12 amino acids. As DNA, the CDR3 is TGTGCCAGCAGGGCGGGGTCCTACGAGCAGTACTTC. It specifies CASRAGSYEQYF.

The rearrangement links TRBV28 to TRBJ2-7; no clear D gene. V was shortened by 3 bases and J by 3 bases, with 6 bases between the two germline ends. Germline V gives CDR1 MDHEN, CDR2 SYDVKM. This CDR3 has 12 residues. The CDR3 bases are TGTGCCAGCAGTTTTGGGCACTACGAGCAGTACTTC. It specifies CASSFGHYEQYF.

The chain carries TRBV9 and TRBJ1-4, with D possibly being TRBD1 (5 bases). The CDR3 consists of 16 residues. Deletions cut 0 bases from V and 0 bases from J, with 9 bases between. Germline V gene sequence: CDR1 SGDLS, CDR2 YYNGEE. CDR3 sequence: CASSVAGGATNEKLFF. For the CDR3, the DNA is TGTGCCAGCAGCGTAGCGGGGGGGGCAACTAATGAAAAACTGTTTTTT.

The genes are TRBV30 and TRBJ1-2; TRBD1 matches 10 bases. Germline V CDR1 and CDR2: GTSNPN, SVGIG (reference sequence). This CDR3 contains 13 residues. V trimming: 4 bases; J trimming: 5 bases; junction bases outside the gene matches: 4. The DNA of the CDR3 is TGTGCCTGGACCGGGACAGGGGAATATGGCTACACCTTC. Amino acids: CAWTGTGEYGYTF.

The gene calls are TRBV18 and TRBJ1-2; TRBD1 is a possible D gene (5 bases). The CDR3 extends over 13 amino acids. Deletions cut 2 bases from V and 10 bases from J, with 14 bases between. The V gene's germline CDR1 is KGHSH and CDR2 LQKENI. The CDR3 coding sequence is TGTGCCAGCTCACCAGGTCAGGGAGGTGACTACACCTTC. The encoded protein is CASSPGQGGDYTF.

V and J are TRBV19 and TRBJ1-4, with 7 bases that match TRBD1. This CDR3 has 13 residues. The V segment lost 9 bases and the J segment 5 bases; nucleotides outside the gene matches: 6. The germline V gene has CDR1 LNHDA and CDR2 SQIVND (reference sequence). This CDR3 reads CASSDRRNEKLFF. The CDR3 DNA is TGTGCCAGCTCGGACAGGAGGAATGAAAAACTGTTTTTT.

J is TRBJ2-3 and V is TRBV7-9, with D maybe TRBD2 (5 bases). CDR3 size: 16 residues. Germline loops: CDR1 SEHNR, CDR2 FQNEAQ (reference sequence). The germline V and J ends were trimmed by 4 bases and 0 bases, with 14 bases remaining between them. The CDR3 spells CASSWSGQTSTDTQYF. The CDR3 DNA sequence: TGTGCCAGCAGCTGGAGCGGTCAAACTAGCACAGATACGCAGTATTTT.